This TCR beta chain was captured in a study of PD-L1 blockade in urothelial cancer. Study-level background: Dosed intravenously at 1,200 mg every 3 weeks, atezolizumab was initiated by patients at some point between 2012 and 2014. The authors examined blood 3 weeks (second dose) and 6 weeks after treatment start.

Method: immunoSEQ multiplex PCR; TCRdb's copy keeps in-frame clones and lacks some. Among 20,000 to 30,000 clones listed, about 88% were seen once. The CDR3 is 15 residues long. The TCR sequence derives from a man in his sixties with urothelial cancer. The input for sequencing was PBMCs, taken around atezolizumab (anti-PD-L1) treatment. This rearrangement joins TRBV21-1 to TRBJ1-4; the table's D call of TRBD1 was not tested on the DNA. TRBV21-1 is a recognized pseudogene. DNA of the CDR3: TGTGCCAGCAGCAAATCAAGACAGAATAATGAAAAACTGTTTTTT. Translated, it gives CASSKSRQNNEKLFF.